This T cell receptor beta chain was identified in a study of CD8 T cells in ankylosing spondylitis. Whole-study results and caveats: Significant enrichment of disease-linked clones was reportedly seen in matched ankylosing spondylitis synovial fluid.

CDR1 is SGDLS, CDR2 YYNGEE, per germline. The CDR3 length is 12 residues. The ends were cut back, 0 bases at V and 8 bases at J, with 6 bases in the middle. This clonotype has more than one count but fewer than ten. Its specificity is not known. One entry per CDR3 protein results from TCRdb running MiXCR on the 5' RACE reads. The sample records 150,000 to 250,000 distinct CDR3 sequences, around 13% being singletons. The receptor's source is a male donor with ankylosing spondylitis or in good health (not recorded which). This chain connects TRBV9 to TRBJ2-1; D is perhaps TRBD1 (5 bases). Sample: blood, either unsorted or a sorted T cell fraction (not recorded which). The CDR3 region has the DNA TGTGCCAGCAGCGTAGGGGGCTATGAGCAGTTCTTC. Protein product: CASSVGGYEQFF.